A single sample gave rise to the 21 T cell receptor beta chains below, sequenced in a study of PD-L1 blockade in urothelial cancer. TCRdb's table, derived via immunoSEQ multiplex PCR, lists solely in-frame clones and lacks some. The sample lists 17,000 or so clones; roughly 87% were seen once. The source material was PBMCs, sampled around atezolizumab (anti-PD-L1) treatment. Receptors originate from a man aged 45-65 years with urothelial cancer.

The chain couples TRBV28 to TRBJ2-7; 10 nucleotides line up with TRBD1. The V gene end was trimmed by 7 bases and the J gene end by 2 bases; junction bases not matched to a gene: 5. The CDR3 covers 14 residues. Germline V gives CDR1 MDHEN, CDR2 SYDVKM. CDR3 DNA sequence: TGTGCCAGCACCGCCGGGACAGGGGCCTACGAGCAGTACTTC. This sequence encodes CASTAGTGAYEQYF.

CDR3 region: CASSLAQYPEAFF. Here the CDR3 DNA reads TGTGCCAGCAGCTTGGCACAGTACCCTGAAGCTTTCTTT. This chain connects TRBV5-6 to TRBJ1-1, with D uncertain. V was pared by 0 bases and J by 6 bases, with 9 bases between. CDR3 length: 13 residues. Germline V gene data show CDR1 as SGHDT and CDR2 as YYEEEE.

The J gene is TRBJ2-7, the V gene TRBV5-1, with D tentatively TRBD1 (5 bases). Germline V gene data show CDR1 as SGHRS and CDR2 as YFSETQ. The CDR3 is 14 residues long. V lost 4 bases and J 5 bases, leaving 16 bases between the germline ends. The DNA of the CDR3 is TGCGCCAGCAGCCCCTTGGGATGGGGCCACGAGCAGTACTTC. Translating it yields CASSPLGWGHEQYF.

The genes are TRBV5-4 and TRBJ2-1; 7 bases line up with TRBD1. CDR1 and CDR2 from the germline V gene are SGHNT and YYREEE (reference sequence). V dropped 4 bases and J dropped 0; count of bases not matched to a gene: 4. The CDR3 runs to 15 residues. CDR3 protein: CASSPTGSSYNEQFF. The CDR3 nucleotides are TGTGCCAGCAGCCCGACAGGGAGCTCCTACAATGAGCAGTTCTTC.

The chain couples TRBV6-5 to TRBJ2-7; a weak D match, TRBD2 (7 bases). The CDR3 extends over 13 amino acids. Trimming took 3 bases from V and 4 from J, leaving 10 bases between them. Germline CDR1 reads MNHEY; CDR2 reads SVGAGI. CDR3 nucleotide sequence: TGTGCCAGCAGTTATGCGGGGGCATACGAGCAGTACTTC. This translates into CASSYAGAYEQYF.

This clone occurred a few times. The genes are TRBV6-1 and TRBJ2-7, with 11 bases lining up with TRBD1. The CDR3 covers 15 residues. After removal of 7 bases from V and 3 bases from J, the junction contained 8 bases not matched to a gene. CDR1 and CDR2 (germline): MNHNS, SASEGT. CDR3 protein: CASNLGGTGGYEQYF. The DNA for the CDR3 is TGTGCCAGCAACTTAGGCGGGACAGGGGGCTACGAGCAGTACTTC.

The CDR3 coding sequence is TGTGCCAGCAGCTTAGGGGCAGGGGGCAAGACCGGGGAGCTGTTTTTT. Residues: CASSLGAGGKTGELFF. The gene calls are TRBV7-9 and TRBJ2-2; 8 bases line up with TRBD1. The CDR3 extends over 16 amino acids. The junction had 6 bases not matched to a gene; V was cut back by 1 base and J by 5 bases. The germline V gene has CDR1 SEHNR and CDR2 FQNEAQ (reference sequence).

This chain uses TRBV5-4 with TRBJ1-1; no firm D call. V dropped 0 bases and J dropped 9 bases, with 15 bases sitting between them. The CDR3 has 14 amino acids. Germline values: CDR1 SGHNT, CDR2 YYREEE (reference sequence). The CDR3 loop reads CASSLGKGGVKAFF. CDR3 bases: TGTGCCAGCAGCTTGGGGAAAGGCGGCGTCAAAGCTTTCTTT.

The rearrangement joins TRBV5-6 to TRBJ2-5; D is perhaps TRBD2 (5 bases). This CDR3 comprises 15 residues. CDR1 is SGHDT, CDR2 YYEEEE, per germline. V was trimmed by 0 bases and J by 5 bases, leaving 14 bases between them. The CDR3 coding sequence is TGTGCCAGCAGCTTGGTTGTTAACCCGGGGGAGACCCAGTACTTC. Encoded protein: CASSLVVNPGETQYF.

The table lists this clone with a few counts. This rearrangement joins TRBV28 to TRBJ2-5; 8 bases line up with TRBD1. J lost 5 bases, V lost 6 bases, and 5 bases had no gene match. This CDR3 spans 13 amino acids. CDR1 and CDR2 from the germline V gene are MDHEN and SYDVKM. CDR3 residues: CASSQGARETQYF. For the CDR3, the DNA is TGTGCCAGCAGCCAGGGGGCGAGGGAGACCCAGTACTTC.

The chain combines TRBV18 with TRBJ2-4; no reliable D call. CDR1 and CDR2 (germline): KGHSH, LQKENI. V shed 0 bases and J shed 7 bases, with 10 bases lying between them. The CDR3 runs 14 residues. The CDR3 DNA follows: TGTGCCAGCTCACCACCGGCAGGATCGAACATTCAGTACTTC. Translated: CASSPPAGSNIQYF.

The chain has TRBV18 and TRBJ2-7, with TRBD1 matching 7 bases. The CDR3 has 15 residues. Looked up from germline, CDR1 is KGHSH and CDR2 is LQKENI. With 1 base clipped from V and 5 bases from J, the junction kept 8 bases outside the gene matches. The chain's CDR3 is CASSPQTDRVNEQYF. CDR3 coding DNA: TGTGCCAGCTCACCACAGACCGACAGGGTCAACGAGCAGTACTTC.

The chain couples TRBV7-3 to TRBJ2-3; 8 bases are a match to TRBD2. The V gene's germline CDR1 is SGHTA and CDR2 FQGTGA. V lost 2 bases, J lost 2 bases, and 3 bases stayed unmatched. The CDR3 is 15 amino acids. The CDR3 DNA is TGTGCCAGCAGCTTATTCGGGGGGGCCACAGATACGCAGTATTTT. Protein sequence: CASSLFGGATDTQYF.

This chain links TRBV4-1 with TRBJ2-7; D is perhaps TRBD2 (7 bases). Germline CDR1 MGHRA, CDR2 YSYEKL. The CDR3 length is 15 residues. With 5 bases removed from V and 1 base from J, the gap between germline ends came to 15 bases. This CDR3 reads CASSSQGGGSYEQYF. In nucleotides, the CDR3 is TGCGCCAGCAGCTCTCAGGGAGGGGGTTCCTACGAGCAGTACTTC.

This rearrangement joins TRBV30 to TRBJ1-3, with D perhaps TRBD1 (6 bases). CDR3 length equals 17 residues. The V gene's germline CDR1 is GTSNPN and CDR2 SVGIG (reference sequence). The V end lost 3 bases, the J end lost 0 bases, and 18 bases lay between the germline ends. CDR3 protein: CAWRRLLTGDSGNTIYF. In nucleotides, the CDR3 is TGTGCCTGGAGAAGGCTCCTGACAGGAGACTCTGGAAACACCATATATTTT.

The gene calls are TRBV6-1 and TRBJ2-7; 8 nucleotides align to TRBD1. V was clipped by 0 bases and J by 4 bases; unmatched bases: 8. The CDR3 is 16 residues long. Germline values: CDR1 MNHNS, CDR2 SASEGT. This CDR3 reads CASSEADRVRRYEQYF. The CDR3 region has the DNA TGTGCCAGCAGTGAAGCGGACAGGGTGAGACGGTACGAGCAGTACTTC.

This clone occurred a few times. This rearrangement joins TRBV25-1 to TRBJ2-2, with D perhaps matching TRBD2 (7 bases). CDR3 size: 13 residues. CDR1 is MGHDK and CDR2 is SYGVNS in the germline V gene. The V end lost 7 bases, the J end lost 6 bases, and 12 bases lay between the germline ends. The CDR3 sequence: CASTSGTPGELFF. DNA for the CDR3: TGTGCCAGCACCAGCGGGACACCCGGGGAGCTGTTTTTT.

The CDR3 sequence: CASSSQQLNYGYTF. The CDR3 DNA is TGTGCCAGCAGTTCACAGCAGTTGAACTATGGCTACACCTTC. The chain recombines TRBV28 with TRBJ1-2; D is unresolved. CDR1 and CDR2 from the germline V gene are MDHEN and SYDVKM. V was shortened by 4 bases and J by 2 bases, with 11 bases between the two germline ends. This CDR3 has 14 amino acids.

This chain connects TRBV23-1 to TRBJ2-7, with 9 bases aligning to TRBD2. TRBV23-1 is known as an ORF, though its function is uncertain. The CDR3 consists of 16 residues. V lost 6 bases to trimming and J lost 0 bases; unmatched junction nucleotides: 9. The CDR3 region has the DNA TGCGCCAGCAGCCTTGCGGGGGGGCAGGACTCCTACGAGCAGTACTTC. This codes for CASSLAGGQDSYEQYF.

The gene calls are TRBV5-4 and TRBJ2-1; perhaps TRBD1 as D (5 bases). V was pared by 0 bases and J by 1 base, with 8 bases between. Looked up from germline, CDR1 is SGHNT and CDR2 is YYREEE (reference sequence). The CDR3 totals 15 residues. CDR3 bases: TGTGCCAGCAGCTTGGGGGCAGGGTCCTACAATGAGCAGTTCTTC. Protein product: CASSLGAGSYNEQFF.

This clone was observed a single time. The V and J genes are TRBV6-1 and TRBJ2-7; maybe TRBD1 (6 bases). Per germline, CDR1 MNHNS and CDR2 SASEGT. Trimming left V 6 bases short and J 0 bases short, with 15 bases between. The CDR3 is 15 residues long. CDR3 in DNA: TGTGCCAGCAGCATAACGGGACACTTCTCCTACGAGCAGTACTTC. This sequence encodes CASSITGHFSYEQYF.